A selection of T cell receptor beta chains follows, all from one sample in a study of T cells in Graves' hyperthyroidism and ophthalmopathy. TCRdb reanalysed the multiplex PCR reads using MiXCR and keeps one entry per CDR3 protein. The sample has fewer than 700,000 distinct CDR3 sequences; roughly 17% are singletons. Material: blood. These receptors came from a young woman with Graves' hyperthyroidism. Each CDR3 is given with its conserved first and last residue. A D gene is named only where the DNA matches it firmly. Where a row states a size, it is once, few, many or the class of an expanded clone; other rows omit it.

abundance,d_gene,v_gene,j_gene,CDR3aa,CDR3nt
-,-,TRBV5-8,TRBJ2-3,CASSLWARASADTQYF,TGTGCCAGCAGCTTGTGGGCGCGGGCCAGTGCGGATACGCAGTATTTT
many,-,TRBV28,TRBJ1-5,CASTEKTRVVGQPQHF,TGTGCCAGCACCGAAAAGACCAGGGTAGTCGGCCAGCCCCAGCATTTT
-,TRBD2,TRBV5-1,TRBJ2-7,CASSLDSPGTSLKEQYF,TGCGCCAGCAGCTTGGATTCCCCCGGGACTAGCTTAAAGGAGCAGTACTTC
-,TRBD2,TRBV3-1,TRBJ2-5,CASSQVRASGRAMETQYF,TGTGCCAGCAGCCAAGTCAGAGCTAGCGGGAGGGCCATGGAGACCCAGTACTTC
-,-,TRBV5-6,TRBJ1-2,CASSWGGGLGYTF,TGTGCCAGCAGCTGGGGAGGTGGGCTTGGCTACACCTTC
few,TRBD1,TRBV9,TRBJ1-1,CASSVSPDRKNTEAFF,TGTGCCAGCAGCGTATCTCCGGACAGGAAGAACACTGAAGCTTTCTTT
many,-,TRBV27,TRBJ1-2,CASSLNGVNYGYTF,TGTGCCAGCAGTTTAAACGGGGTCAACTATGGCTACACCTTC
-,-,TRBV10-2,TRBJ2-1,CASRAGSSYNEQFF,TGCGCCAGCAGGGCGGGGAGCTCCTACAATGAGCAGTTCTTC
once,-,TRBV20-1,TRBJ1-2,CSLQGSGYTF,TGCAGTCTCCAGGGCTCTGGCTACACCTTC
few,-,TRBV20-1,TRBJ1-1,CSAVYRELGTEAFF,TGCAGTGCAGTATACAGGGAATTGGGCACTGAAGCTTTCTTT
-,-,TRBV7-3,TRBJ2-3,CASSLPRSRVSRSTDTQYF,TGTGCCAGCAGCCTACCTCGTAGCCGGGTATCCCGTAGCACAGATACGCAGTATTTT
many,-,TRBV15,TRBJ2-1,CATSRDRGNEQFF,TGTGCCACCAGCAGAGATCGGGGTAATGAGCAGTTCTTC
few,TRBD1,TRBV6-2/TRBV6-3,TRBJ2-6,CADRRTGLSGANVLTF,TGTGCCGACAGACGGACAGGCCTCTCTGGGGCCAACGTCCTGACTTTC
few,TRBD2,TRBV20-1,TRBJ2-7,CSALSRENYEQYF,TGCAGTGCCCTCTCGCGGGAGAATTACGAGCAGTACTTC
many,-,TRBV27,TRBJ2-1,CASRTSYSRDRGFF,TGTGCCAGCAGAACAAGTTACTCCCGGGACCGGGGGTTCTTC
-,-,TRBV15,TRBJ2-7,CATSRRKGLGEQYF,TGTGCCACCAGCAGGAGAAAGGGTTTGGGCGAGCAGTACTTC
-,TRBD2,TRBV5-1,TRBJ2-3,CANSSGTSTLTDTQYF,TGCGCCAACAGCTCTGGGACTAGCACCCTCACAGATACGCAGTATTTT
-,-,TRBV6-2/TRBV6-3,TRBJ1-5,CASSYGAGNQPQHF,TGTGCCAGCAGTTACGGGGCCGGGAATCAGCCCCAGCATTTT
-,-,TRBV13,TRBJ2-5,CASSAPQGLVVQETQYF,TGTGCCAGCAGCGCCCCACAGGGTCTAGTTGTCCAAGAGACCCAGTACTTC
-,-,TRBV12-3/TRBV12-4,TRBJ2-2,CASSLSGSYTGELFF,TGTGCCAGCAGTTTAAGTGGGAGTTATACCGGGGAGCTGTTTTTT
-,-,TRBV19,TRBJ2-1,CASSIYPGNEQFF,TGTGCCAGTAGTATATACCCAGGGAACGAGCAGTTCTTC
-,TRBD1,TRBV4-1,TRBJ2-7,CASSQGTAGGYEQYF,TGCGCCAGCAGCCAAGGAACGGCAGGGGGTTACGAGCAGTACTTC
few,TRBD2,TRBV25-1,TRBJ2-7,CASRGSSGRGTYEQYF,TGTGCCAGCAGAGGTTCTAGCGGGAGAGGGACCTACGAGCAGTACTTC
-,-,TRBV6-4,TRBJ1-5,CASSDSAGNQPQHF,TGTGCCAGCAGTGACTCAGCGGGGAATCAGCCCCAGCATTTT
-,TRBD1,TRBV6-1,TRBJ2-1,CASSPPGQGFYNEQFF,TGTGCCAGCAGCCCTCCGGGACAGGGGTTCTACAATGAGCAGTTCTTC
many,TRBD1,TRBV5-1,TRBJ1-1,CASSTGTGERTEAFF,TGCGCCAGCAGCACCGGGACAGGGGAGCGGACTGAAGCTTTCTTT
-,-,TRBV12-3/TRBV12-4,TRBJ1-5,CASAAHQGQPQHF,TGTGCCAGCGCGGCCCACCAGGGGCAGCCCCAGCATTTT
few,-,TRBV11-2,TRBJ2-2,CASSSPLVGSGELFF,TGTGCCAGCAGCTCCCCCCTGGTCGGGTCCGGGGAGCTGTTTTTT
many,-,TRBV12-3/TRBV12-4,TRBJ2-5,CASTRRATGMETQYF,TGTGCCAGCACTCGGCGGGCAACAGGGATGGAGACCCAGTACTTC
few,-,TRBV29-1,TRBJ2-1,CSVEDRDKSYNEQFF,TGCAGCGTTGAAGATCGGGACAAGAGTTACAATGAGCAGTTCTTC
many,TRBD1,TRBV25-1,TRBJ2-7,CASSEFGTGGAEQYF,TGTGCCAGCAGTGAATTCGGGACAGGGGGCGCCGAGCAGTACTTC
few,-,TRBV5-1,TRBJ2-1,CASSDGATYNEQFF,TGCGCCAGCAGCGATGGCGCGACCTACAATGAGCAGTTCTTC
once,-,TRBV7-2,TRBJ2-7,CVSSLGPYYEQYF,TGTGTCAGCAGCTTAGGCCCCTACTACGAGCAGTACTTC
few,TRBD2,TRBV2,TRBJ2-5,CASLRSGRGETQYF,TGTGCCAGCCTAAGAAGCGGGAGAGGAGAGACCCAGTACTTC
many,-,TRBV5-6,TRBJ1-1,CASSLAGRAEAFF,TGTGCCAGCAGCTTGGCCGGCAGGGCTGAAGCTTTCTTT
many,TRBD1,TRBV6-1,TRBJ1-1,CASRLGDRGTFF,TGTGCCAGCAGACTAGGGGACAGGGGAACTTTCTTT
many,-,TRBV28,TRBJ2-3,CATRRGPDTQYF,TGTGCCACACGCAGGGGTCCAGATACGCAGTATTTT
-,-,TRBV10-3,TRBJ2-5,CAISESIAVQETQYF,TGTGCCATCAGTGAGTCGATAGCGGTACAAGAGACCCAGTACTTC
many,-,TRBV18,TRBJ2-7,CASSRGATTSAYEQYF,TGTGCCAGCTCACGCGGGGCGACTACTTCTGCCTACGAGCAGTACTTC
few,-,TRBV27,TRBJ2-7,CASSLSQVPSYEQYF,TGTGCCAGCAGTTTATCGCAGGTACCCTCCTACGAGCAGTACTTC
few,TRBD1,TRBV6-1,TRBJ2-5,CASSPTGTDKETQYF,TGTGCCAGCAGTCCCACCGGGACAGACAAAGAGACCCAGTACTTC
few,TRBD1,TRBV18,TRBJ1-1,CASSVDRGESLDTEAFF,TGTGCCAGCTCGGTCGACAGGGGAGAGTCTCTGGACACTGAAGCTTTCTTT
-,-,TRBV20-1,TRBJ1-4,CSVLQRNEKLFF,TGCAGTGTTCTCCAGAGGAATGAAAAACTGTTTTTT
-,-,TRBV6-6,TRBJ2-3,CASSYRTGRNTDTQYF,TGTGCCAGCAGTTACCGTACAGGACGAAACACAGATACGCAGTATTTT